These 26 T cell receptor beta chains came from one sample sequenced in a study of early T cells in non-severe SARS-CoV-2 infection. One entry per CDR3 protein results from TCRdb running MiXCR on the 5' RACE reads. The sample includes fewer than 70,000 distinct CDR3 sequences, around 12% of them seen just once. Sequenced sample: whole blood. The receptor set was obtained from an adult who was a healthcare worker with PCR-confirmed SARS-CoV-2 infection or an uninfected control (not recorded which).

Remarks on this clonotype: A read error may produce the germline difference seen at one junction end. This chain links TRBV28 with TRBJ2-1, with 9 bases identical to TRBD1. Germline CDR1 reads MDHEN; CDR2 reads SYDVKM. The CDR3 has 16 residues. The CDR3 sequence: CASSLLQGATYNDQFF. CDR3 DNA sequence: TGTGCCAGCAGTTTGTTACAGGGGGCAACCTACAATGATCAGTTCTTC.

In this sample, this clonotype turned up a few times. The chain joins TRBV28 to TRBJ2-1; 10 bases fit TRBD2. Trimming removed 5 bases from V and 5 bases from J; junction bases left unmatched: 6. Looked up from germline, CDR1 is MDHEN and CDR2 is SYDVKM. This CDR3 spans 15 amino acids. The CDR3 bases are TGTGCCAGCAGTGCATTAGCGGGAGGCCACAATGAGCAGTTCTTC. Protein product: CASSALAGGHNEQFF.

This clonotype was counted a few times. V is TRBV9 and J is TRBJ1-1; 8 bases agree with TRBD1. V was pared by 4 bases and J by 5 bases, with 7 bases of the junction left unmatched. Germline CDR1 reads SGDLS; CDR2 reads YYNGEE. The CDR3 has 14 residues. For the CDR3, the DNA is TGTGCCAGCAGCAGCGGACAGGGAGAGACTGAAGCTTTCTTT. Translating it yields CASSSGQGETEAFF. Together with reference TRBV9 and TRBJ1-1, the CDR3 gives the full variable domain: DSGVTQTPKHLITATGQRVTLRCSPRSGDLSVYWYQQSLDQGLQFLIQYYNGEERAKGNILERFSAQQFPDLHSELNLSSLELGDSALYFCASSSGQGETEAFFGQGTRLTVV.

This clonotype was recorded at least ten times. The rearrangement joins TRBV6-1 to TRBJ1-1; the D gene is possibly TRBD1 (6 bases). The germline V gene has CDR1 MNHNS and CDR2 SASEGT. The CDR3 is made up of 15 amino acids. V was pared by 3 bases and J by 2 bases, with 13 bases between. In DNA, the CDR3 is TGTGCCAGCAGTGATAGGGGGATGGTAAACACTGAAGCTTTCTTT. Its protein is CASSDRGMVNTEAFF.

The table lists this clonotype with many counts. This sequence joins TRBV11-1 and TRBJ2-7; no reliable D call. Per germline, CDR1 SGHAT and CDR2 FQDESV (reference sequence). This CDR3 comprises 12 residues. Deletions cut 5 bases from V and 0 bases from J, with 5 bases between. The CDR3 reads CASSLISYEQYF. The DNA for the CDR3 is TGTGCCAGCAGCCTGATCTCCTACGAGCAGTACTTC.

In its sample, this clonotype was seen a few times. The chain couples TRBV7-6 to TRBJ2-2; possible D gene TRBD1, 6 bases. The germline V gene encodes CDR1 SGHVS and CDR2 FNYEAQ. The CDR3 runs to 15 residues. V gave up 4 bases and J gave up 3 bases, with 12 bases separating them. The CDR3 nucleotides are TGTGCCAGCAGCTCCCGACAGGCCGACACCGGGGAGCTGTTTTTT. Its protein product is CASSSRQADTGELFF.

The sample holds a few counts of this clonotype. The rearrangement links TRBV7-2 to TRBJ1-5; maybe TRBD1 (5 bases). CDR1 is SGHTA, CDR2 FQGNSA, per germline. The CDR3 consists of 13 residues. The ends were cut back, 5 bases at V and 9 bases at J, with 14 bases in the middle. The CDR3 nucleotides read TGTGCCAGCAGCGTGACGGGGGATCGGCCCCAGCATTTT. It yields the protein CASSVTGDRPQHF. The variable domain in full, completed from reference TRBV7-2 and TRBJ1-5, reads GAGVSQSPSNKVTEKGKDVELRCDPISGHTALYWYRQSLGQGLEFLIYFQGNSAPDKSGLPSDRFSAERTGGSVSTLTIQRTQQEDSAVYLCASSVTGDRPQHFGDGTRLSIL.

This clonotype was detected a few times. This chain uses TRBV5-5 with TRBJ2-1; TRBD2 matches at 11 bases. Germline CDR1 reads SGHKS; CDR2 reads YYEKEE (reference sequence). The CDR3 loop spans 16 amino acids. Trimming took 0 bases from V and 7 from J; bases not matched to a gene: 6. The CDR3, as DNA: TGTGCCAGCAGCTTGGAGACTAGCGGGACCGGGAATGAGCAGTTCTTC. It specifies CASSLETSGTGNEQFF. Full variable domain (outside the CDR3, taken from reference TRBV5-5 and TRBJ2-1): DAGVTQSPTHLIKTRGQQVTLRCSPISGHKSVSWYQQVLGQGPQFIFQYYEKEERGRGNFPDRFSARQFPNYSSELNVNALLLGDSALYLCASSLETSGTGNEQFFGPGTRLTVL.

This clonotype came up many times. This chain joins TRBV13 and TRBJ2-1, with D possibly matching TRBD2 (6 bases). Trimming cost V 5 bases and J 7 bases, with 15 bases left between them. The CDR3 covers 14 residues. Germline CDR1 reads PRHDT; CDR2 reads FYEKMQ (reference sequence). The CDR3 protein is CASSPTSLANEQFF. The CDR3 DNA reads as TGTGCCAGCAGCCCGACTAGTTTGGCGAATGAGCAGTTCTTC.

In this sample, this clonotype turned up a few times. The CDR3 reads CASQGYNEQFF. Written as DNA, the CDR3 is TGTGCCAGCCAAGGCTACAATGAGCAGTTCTTC. The V and J genes are TRBV21-1 and TRBJ2-1. TRBV21-1 has pseudogene status. The CDR3 has 11 residues.

This rearrangement joins TRBV4-2 to TRBJ2-1; 11 nucleotides match TRBD2. V gave up 7 bases and J gave up 2 bases; unmatched junction bases: 10. The CDR3 loop spans 17 amino acids. Germline V gives CDR1 LGHNA, CDR2 YNFKEQ. The CDR3: CASTISIAGGAYNEQFF. In DNA, the CDR3 is TGTGCCAGCACCATTTCTATAGCGGGGGGGGCCTACAATGAGCAGTTCTTC.

This clonotype was counted only a few times. The CDR3 is CASSAGLAREKQYF. CDR3 nucleotides: TGTGCCAGCAGCGCTGGACTAGCCCGGGAAAAACAGTACTTC. V and J are TRBV7-6 and TRBJ2-5, with 8 bases fitting TRBD2. With V trimmed by 5 bases and J by 11 bases, 13 bases remained unmatched. Germline assignment: CDR1 SGHVS and CDR2 FNYEAQ. The CDR3 spans 14 residues.

This clonotype was found many times. The chain carries TRBV7-2 and TRBJ1-5, with 9 nucleotides matching TRBD1. The J segment lost 7 bases and the V segment lost 4 bases, leaving 11 bases of the junction unmatched. Germline values: CDR1 SGHTA, CDR2 FQGNSA. This CDR3 is built from 16 residues. The CDR3 DNA is TGTGCCAGCAGCTCTGGGACAGGGACGGCAGGACAGCCCCAGCATTTT. As protein: CASSSGTGTAGQPQHF.

The rearrangement uses TRBV18 and TRBJ1-1; D call uncertain. There are 14 residues in the CDR3. The V end lost 4 bases, the J end lost 3 bases, and 12 bases lay between the germline ends. Germline V lookup: CDR1 KGHSH, CDR2 LQKENI. CDR3 sequence (DNA): TGTGCCAGCTCACTGCTGCTCGGGGACACTGAAGCTTTCTTT. This sequence encodes CASSLLLGDTEAFF.

This clonotype has at least ten counts. The rearrangement uses TRBV5-1 and TRBJ1-4, with a tentative D call TRBD1 (6 bases). CDR3 length equals 15 residues. The germline gives CDR1 SGHRS, CDR2 YFSETQ. V lost 0 bases and J lost 6, with 12 bases in between. The CDR3 sequence: CASSLVGGGHEKLFF. The DNA for the CDR3 is TGCGCCAGCAGCTTGGTGGGGGGCGGCCATGAAAAACTGTTTTTT.

CDR3 in DNA: TGCGCCAGCAGCTCCCGGGACAGTAACACCGGGGAGCTGTTTTTT. Amino acids: CASSSRDSNTGELFF. The chain has TRBV5-1 and TRBJ2-2; 7 nucleotides align to TRBD1. CDR3 length: 15 amino acids. Germline V gene sequence: CDR1 SGHRS, CDR2 YFSETQ. Trimming removed 3 bases from V and 2 bases from J; junction bases left unmatched: 4.

In its sample, this clonotype was seen a few times. The chain combines TRBV18 with TRBJ2-7; D perhaps matches TRBD2 (5 bases). Germline CDR1 reads KGHSH; CDR2 reads LQKENI. The CDR3 is 13 amino acids. V lost 3 bases and J 5 bases, leaving 11 bases between the germline ends. This CDR3 reads CASSPGLADEQYF. CDR3 DNA sequence: TGTGCCAGCTCACCGGGCCTAGCAGACGAGCAGTACTTC.

Many counts were recorded for this clonotype. The rearrangement links TRBV11-2 to TRBJ2-5; D is unclear. In germline, CDR1 is SGHAT, CDR2 FQNNGV. V lost 4 bases to trimming and J lost 7 bases, with 7 bases between them. This CDR3 is 11 amino acids long. The CDR3 nucleotides are TGTGCCAGCAGCTCACTGGGGACCCAGTACTTC. Encoded protein: CASSSLGTQYF.

This clonotype was seen only a few times. The chain recombines TRBV29-1 with TRBJ2-1; D possibly uses TRBD1 or TRBD2 (5 bases each). Trimming pared 8 bases from V and 8 bases from J, leaving 13 bases between. Germline CDR1 and CDR2: SQVTM and ANQGSEA. This CDR3 has 11 amino acids. The DNA for the CDR3 is TGCAGCACAAAGGTGGGGGATGAGCAGTTCTTC. Translated, it gives CSTKVGDEQFF.

The chain couples TRBV5-1 to TRBJ1-1; TRBD1 is a possible D gene (5 bases). V was cut by 0 bases and J by 5 bases, with 11 bases left in between. This CDR3 spans 14 amino acids. The germline V gene encodes CDR1 SGHRS and CDR2 YFSETQ. The CDR3 DNA reads as TGCGCCAGCAGCTTGGCAGGGCAAGGGACTGAAGCTTTCTTT. Translating gives CASSLAGQGTEAFF.

This clonotype has a count of ten or more. The V call is TRBV7-3, the J call TRBJ2-1; D is perhaps TRBD1 or TRBD2 (7 bases each). The CDR3 spans 15 residues. CDR1 and CDR2 from the germline V gene are SGHTA and FQGTGA. V lost 5 bases and J 3 bases, leaving 14 bases between the germline ends. CDR3 amino acids: CASSPRGEGYNEQFF. CDR3 in DNA: TGTGCCAGCAGCCCCAGGGGGGAGGGCTACAATGAGCAGTTCTTC.

This clonotype was observed many times. The V gene is TRBV6-1, the J gene TRBJ1-5; 9 nucleotides agree with TRBD1. The CDR3 length is 14 residues. CDR1 and CDR2 (germline): MNHNS, SASEGT. Losses at the gene ends were 8 bases for V and 6 bases for J; bases not matched to a gene: 8. The CDR3 reads CASAGQGKIQPQHF. The CDR3, as DNA: TGTGCCAGCGCGGGACAGGGAAAGATTCAGCCCCAGCATTTT.

The CDR3 reads CASSAGTGGIPSGNTIYF. In nucleotides, the CDR3 is TGTGCCAGCAGCGCCGGGACAGGGGGCATACCCTCTGGAAACACCATATATTTT. The V gene is TRBV27, the J gene TRBJ1-3; 12 nucleotides match TRBD1. In germline, CDR1 is MNHEY, CDR2 SMNVEV (reference sequence). The CDR3 is 18 residues long. The V gene end was trimmed by 6 bases and the J gene end by 0 bases; junction bases not matched to a gene: 9.

This clonotype was counted a few times. The chain uses TRBV29-1 and TRBJ2-5; a possible D gene is TRBD1 (6 bases). Germline loops: CDR1 SQVTM, CDR2 ANQGSEA. This CDR3 has 14 residues. Trimming removed 0 bases from V and 2 bases from J, with 10 bases in between. CDR3 nucleotides: TGCAGCGTTGAAGATTGGGACAATCAAGAGACCCAGTACTTC. Translating gives CSVEDWDNQETQYF. The full variable domain, rest sourced from reference TRBV29-1 and TRBJ2-5, is SAVISQKPSRDICQRGTSLTIQCQVDSQVTMMFWYRQQPGQSLTLIATANQGSEATYESGFVIDKFPISRPNLTFSTLTVSNMSPEDSSIYLCSVEDWDNQETQYFGPGTRLLVL.

In this sample, this clonotype turned up many times. V and J are TRBV6-6 and TRBJ2-7, with D possibly matching TRBD1 (6 bases). CDR3 length: 14 amino acids. Trimming shortened V by 6 bases and J by 2 bases, and 14 bases separated the two germline ends. Per germline, CDR1 MNHNY and CDR2 SVGAGI (reference sequence). CDR3 amino acids: CASRQGAGPYEQYF. For the CDR3, the DNA is TGTGCCAGCAGACAGGGTGCGGGCCCCTACGAGCAGTACTTC.

This clonotype has a handful of counts. This chain connects TRBV3-1 to TRBJ2-1; 11 bases fit TRBD1. CDR3 size: 18 residues. Germline V gene data show CDR1 as LGHDT and CDR2 as YNNKEL (reference sequence). V lost 4 bases and J lost 4; bases outside the gene matches: 12. The chain's CDR3 is CASSLRTGGTHRYNEQFF. The CDR3 DNA follows: TGTGCCAGCAGCCTCCGGACAGGGGGCACGCATCGGTACAATGAGCAGTTCTTC.